One and the same sample provided the 24 T cell receptor beta chains below, sequenced in a study of blood T cell repertoires in COVID-19. Only in-frame clones appear in the TCRdb table, and some are missing; sequencing was by immunoSEQ multiplex PCR. The table records under 300,000 clones, roughly nine tenths of them present only once. Sequenced input: peripheral blood. The receptors were gathered from a man aged 18 to 30 with active or convalescent COVID-19.

The chain uses TRBV20-1 and TRBJ2-7; tentative D call: TRBD1 (5 bases). V was clipped by 3 bases and J by 0 bases, with 9 bases between them. This CDR3 spans 13 amino acids. The germline V gene has CDR1 DFQATT and CDR2 SNEGSKA (reference sequence). The CDR3 loop reads CSASNQGSYEQYF. In DNA form, the CDR3 reads TGCAGTGCTAGTAACCAGGGCTCCTACGAGCAGTACTTC.

On this clone: A junction boundary mismatches the germline segment, possibly from a read error. This chain links TRBV7-7 with TRBJ2-2; D is unresolved. CDR1 and CDR2 from the germline V gene are SSHAT and FNYEAQ (reference sequence). The CDR3 has 13 amino acids. CDR3 in amino acids: CASSPSLTGELFF. Written as DNA, the CDR3 is TGTGCTAGCAGCCCCAGTCTCACCGGGGAGCTGTTTTTT.

The chain couples TRBV27 to TRBJ2-3; TRBD2 matches 8 bases. The CDR3 totals 15 residues. The J segment lost 2 bases and the V segment lost 2 bases, leaving 3 bases of the junction unmatched. Germline V lookup: CDR1 MNHEY, CDR2 SMNVEV (reference sequence). This chain's CDR3 is CASSLDGGDTDTQYF. The CDR3 bases are TGTGCCAGCAGTTTAGACGGGGGGGACACAGATACGCAGTATTTT.

This clone was picked up a small number of times. The chain recombines TRBV7-2 with TRBJ2-7; possible D gene TRBD2, 5 bases. The CDR3 is 12 amino acids. V lost 4 bases and J lost 7, with 11 bases in between. The germline CDR1 and CDR2 sequences are SGHTA and FQGNSA. The CDR3 coding sequence is TGTGCCAGCAGCTGGCGGGTGGGGGAGCAGTACTTC. Residues: CASSWRVGEQYF.

The rearrangement joins TRBV7-7 to TRBJ2-2, with 9 bases that match TRBD1. J gave up 7 bases and V 5 bases, and 5 bases lay outside the gene matches. Germline CDR1 is SSHAT and CDR2 is FNYEAQ (reference sequence). CDR3 length: 14 residues. This CDR3 reads CASSMDRGGGELFF. The CDR3 bases are TGTGCCAGCAGCATGGACAGGGGAGGCGGGGAGCTGTTTTTT. Variable domain in full (rest from reference TRBV7-7 and TRBJ2-2): GAGVSQSPRYKVTKRGQDVTLRCDPISSHATLYWYQQALGQGPEFLTYFNYEAQPDKSGLPSDRFSAERPEGSISTLTIQRTEQRDSAMYRCASSMDRGGGELFFGEGSRLTVL.

The chain is built from TRBV9 and TRBJ2-3; 7 positions match TRBD2. The ends lost 0 bases at V and 2 bases at J; junction bases unmatched: 3. The CDR3 is 15 residues long. CDR1 SGDLS and CDR2 YYNGEE come from the germline V gene. Here the CDR3 DNA reads TGTGCCAGCAGCGTAGGGGCGGGGGACACAGATACGCAGTATTTT. Amino acids: CASSVGAGDTDTQYF. Filled out from reference TRBV9 and TRBJ2-3, the complete variable domain reads DSGVTQTPKHLITATGQRVTLRCSPRSGDLSVYWYQQSLDQGLQFLIQYYNGEERAKGNILERFSAQQFPDLHSELNLSSLELGDSALYFCASSVGAGDTDTQYFGPGTRLTVL.

J is TRBJ2-1 and V is TRBV30, with 9 bases matching TRBD2. With V trimmed by 0 bases and J by 9 bases, 3 bases remained unmatched. CDR3 size: 13 residues. Germline CDR1 GTSNPN, CDR2 SVGIG (reference sequence). For the CDR3, the DNA is TGTGCCTGGAGTGTGGTTAGCGGGGGTGAGCAGTTCTTC. Encoded protein: CAWSVVSGGEQFF.

V usage is TRBV2 and J usage is TRBJ1-2; TRBD1 aligns across 8 bases. The CDR3 is made up of 12 amino acids. The V gene end was trimmed by 6 bases and the J gene end by 8 bases; junction bases not matched to a gene: 5. The V gene's germline CDR1 is SNHLY and CDR2 FYNNEI. The CDR3 sequence is CASSGQGGGYTF. CDR3 bases: TGTGCCAGCAGCGGACAGGGTGGAGGCTACACCTTC. Filled out from reference TRBV2 and TRBJ1-2, the complete variable domain reads EPEVTQTPSHQVTQMGQEVILRCVPISNHLYFYWYRQILGQKVEFLVSFYNNEISEKSEIFDDQFSVERPDGSNFTLKIRSTKLEDSAMYFCASSGQGGGYTFGSGTRLTVV.

This chain connects TRBV12-3 or TRBV12-4 to TRBJ1-2; TRBD1 matches 7 bases. This CDR3 is 13 amino acids long. V lost 5 bases to trimming and J lost 5 bases; unmatched junction nucleotides: 5. The CDR3 sequence is CASSADRDYGYTF. CDR3 nucleotides: TGTGCCAGCAGTGCCGACAGGGATTATGGCTACACCTTC.

The gene calls are TRBV9 and TRBJ1-3; D is unclear. CDR3 length: 15 amino acids. Germline lookup yields CDR1 SGDLS and CDR2 YYNGEE. Trimming took off 0 bases at V and 4 bases at J, with 11 bases between the two ends. The CDR3 sequence: CASSVASVPGNTIYF. CDR3 in DNA: TGTGCCAGCAGCGTAGCTTCTGTCCCCGGAAACACCATATATTTT.

The chain uses TRBV5-1 and TRBJ2-3; 9 bases agree with TRBD2. With V trimmed by 0 bases and J by 5 bases, 10 bases remained unmatched. Germline V gene lookup returns CDR1 SGHRS and CDR2 YFSETQ. The CDR3 length is 17 residues. The CDR3 bases are TGCGCCAGCAGCTTGGGAGGCCTAGCGGGATATGAAGATACGCAGTATTTT. Its translation is CASSLGGLAGYEDTQYF.

The count of this clone is one. The chain carries TRBV27 and TRBJ2-7; D is perhaps TRBD2 (6 bases). Germline CDR1 is MNHEY and CDR2 is SMNVEV (reference sequence). V lost 4 bases and J lost 4, with 11 bases in between. This CDR3 is built from 13 residues. The CDR3: CASSSGGRYEQYF. In DNA form, the CDR3 reads TGTGCCAGCAGTTCCGGGGGTAGATACGAGCAGTACTTC.

The chain combines TRBV27 with TRBJ1-5; TRBD1 is a possible D gene (5 bases). Germline values: CDR1 MNHEY, CDR2 SMNVEV (reference sequence). V lost 4 bases, J lost 4 bases, and 8 bases lay in between. The length of the CDR3 is 13 residues. DNA for the CDR3: TGTGCCAGCAGTTCTCCAGGGAATCAGCCCCAGCATTTT. Amino acids: CASSSPGNQPQHF.

The genes are TRBV19 and TRBJ2-5, with D maybe TRBD1 (7 bases). Germline CDR1 reads LNHDA; CDR2 reads SQIVND (reference sequence). Trimming removed 7 bases at V and 4 bases at J, with 10 bases between. This CDR3 has 12 residues. The CDR3 nucleotides are TGTGCCAGTAATCAGGGGGGAGAGACCCAGTACTTC. Encoded protein: CASNQGGETQYF.

The sample holds one count of this clone. The chain joins TRBV11-3 to TRBJ1-2, with unresolved D. V lost 3 bases and J lost 4, with 9 bases in between. The CDR3 extends over 13 amino acids. CDR1 and CDR2 from the germline V gene are SGHNT and YENEEA. CDR3 DNA sequence: TGTGCCAGCAGCTTGGACCGGGGCTATGGCTACACCTTC. Its translation: CASSLDRGYGYTF. Filled out from reference TRBV11-3 and TRBJ1-2, the complete variable domain reads EAGVVQSPRYKIIEKKQPVAFWCNPISGHNTLYWYLQNLGQGPELLIRYENEEAVDDSQLPKDRFSAERLKGVDSTLKIQPAELGDSAVYLCASSLDRGYGYTFGSGTRLTVV.

This sequence joins TRBV7-9 and TRBJ1-2; TRBD1 is a possible D gene (5 bases). Germline V gene sequence: CDR1 SEHNR, CDR2 FQNEAQ (reference sequence). This CDR3 comprises 14 residues. The V gene lost 3 bases and the J gene lost 4 bases, with 12 bases spanning the gap. DNA for the CDR3: TGTGCCAGCAGCTTCCCCGGGGGGTCCTATGGCTACACCTTC. Amino acids: CASSFPGGSYGYTF.

The chain uses TRBV7-2 and TRBJ2-7; TRBD1 is a possible D gene (5 bases). The germline gives CDR1 SGHTA, CDR2 FQGNSA. Trimming cost V 3 bases and J 3 bases, with 9 bases left between them. This CDR3 comprises 13 residues. The CDR3 protein is CASSFGQGYEQYF. The CDR3, as DNA: TGTGCCAGCAGCTTTGGGCAGGGCTACGAGCAGTACTTC.

The V gene is TRBV19, the J gene TRBJ2-1, with D possibly being TRBD2 (6 bases). The CDR3 consists of 15 residues. V was shortened by 8 bases and J by 0 bases, with 14 bases between the two germline ends. Germline loops: CDR1 LNHDA, CDR2 SQIVND (reference sequence). Written as DNA, the CDR3 is TGTGCCAGTGGGGAGCGGGCCAGCTCCTACAATGAGCAGTTCTTC. Amino acids: CASGERASSYNEQFF.

This clone came up a few times. The V call is TRBV6-5, the J call TRBJ1-1, with D perhaps matching TRBD1 (6 bases). The length of the CDR3 is 14 residues. Trimming cost V 6 bases and J 4 bases, with 15 bases left between them. CDR1 and CDR2 from the germline V gene are MNHEY and SVGAGI. The CDR3 region has the DNA TGTGCCAGCAGCTTGGTGGGGGCGACCACTGAAGCTTTCTTT. Translation gives CASSLVGATTEAFF.

This clone turned up a few times. The chain links TRBV6-2 or TRBV6-3 to TRBJ1-6; TRBD1 matches 10 bases. Germline V gene data show CDR1 as MNHEY and CDR2 as SVGEGT. The length of the CDR3 is 14 residues. V trimming: 0 bases; J trimming: 14 bases; junction bases outside the gene matches: 4. The DNA of the CDR3 is TGTGCCAGCAGTTACTCGAGGACAGGGGGGACCCTCCACTTT. Amino acid sequence: CASSYSRTGGTLHF.

This clone occurred a few times. Other DNA sequences in this sample translate to the same CDR3. The V call is TRBV7-9, the J call TRBJ2-3; D unclear. This CDR3 is built from 12 residues. In germline, CDR1 is SEHNR, CDR2 FQNEAQ (reference sequence). V was trimmed by 5 bases and J by 3 bases, leaving 6 bases between them. This chain's CDR3 is CASSPGTDTQYF. DNA for the CDR3: TGTGCCAGCAGCCCCGGGACAGATACGCAGTATTTT.

This sequence joins TRBV6-2 or TRBV6-3 and TRBJ2-5; the D is unclear. Germline V gene lookup returns CDR1 MNHEY and CDR2 SVGEGT. Trimming removed 4 bases from V and 4 bases from J, with 10 bases in between. This CDR3 comprises 13 residues. Here the CDR3 reads CASSSPPVETQYF. The CDR3 region has the DNA TGTGCCAGCAGTTCTCCTCCCGTAGAGACCCAGTACTTC.

In regard to this clone: Its ends do not fully match the called genes, so a read error is possible. The chain links TRBV30 to TRBJ2-7, with 9 bases aligning to TRBD2. CDR3 length equals 12 residues. CDR1 and CDR2 from the germline V gene are GTSNPN and SVGIG (reference sequence). The DNA for the CDR3 is TGCTACTTTAGCGGGAGAGGGTACGAGCAGTACTTC. Protein: CYFSGRGYEQYF.

The gene calls are TRBV28 and TRBJ1-3, with D possibly TRBD1 on 5 matching bases. This CDR3 contains 13 residues. Trimming took 6 bases from V and 6 from J, leaving 12 bases between them. CDR1 is MDHEN and CDR2 is SYDVKM in the germline V gene. For the CDR3, the DNA is TGTGCCAGCAGGGAGGGGCTGGAAAACACCATATATTTT. Its translation: CASREGLENTIYF.